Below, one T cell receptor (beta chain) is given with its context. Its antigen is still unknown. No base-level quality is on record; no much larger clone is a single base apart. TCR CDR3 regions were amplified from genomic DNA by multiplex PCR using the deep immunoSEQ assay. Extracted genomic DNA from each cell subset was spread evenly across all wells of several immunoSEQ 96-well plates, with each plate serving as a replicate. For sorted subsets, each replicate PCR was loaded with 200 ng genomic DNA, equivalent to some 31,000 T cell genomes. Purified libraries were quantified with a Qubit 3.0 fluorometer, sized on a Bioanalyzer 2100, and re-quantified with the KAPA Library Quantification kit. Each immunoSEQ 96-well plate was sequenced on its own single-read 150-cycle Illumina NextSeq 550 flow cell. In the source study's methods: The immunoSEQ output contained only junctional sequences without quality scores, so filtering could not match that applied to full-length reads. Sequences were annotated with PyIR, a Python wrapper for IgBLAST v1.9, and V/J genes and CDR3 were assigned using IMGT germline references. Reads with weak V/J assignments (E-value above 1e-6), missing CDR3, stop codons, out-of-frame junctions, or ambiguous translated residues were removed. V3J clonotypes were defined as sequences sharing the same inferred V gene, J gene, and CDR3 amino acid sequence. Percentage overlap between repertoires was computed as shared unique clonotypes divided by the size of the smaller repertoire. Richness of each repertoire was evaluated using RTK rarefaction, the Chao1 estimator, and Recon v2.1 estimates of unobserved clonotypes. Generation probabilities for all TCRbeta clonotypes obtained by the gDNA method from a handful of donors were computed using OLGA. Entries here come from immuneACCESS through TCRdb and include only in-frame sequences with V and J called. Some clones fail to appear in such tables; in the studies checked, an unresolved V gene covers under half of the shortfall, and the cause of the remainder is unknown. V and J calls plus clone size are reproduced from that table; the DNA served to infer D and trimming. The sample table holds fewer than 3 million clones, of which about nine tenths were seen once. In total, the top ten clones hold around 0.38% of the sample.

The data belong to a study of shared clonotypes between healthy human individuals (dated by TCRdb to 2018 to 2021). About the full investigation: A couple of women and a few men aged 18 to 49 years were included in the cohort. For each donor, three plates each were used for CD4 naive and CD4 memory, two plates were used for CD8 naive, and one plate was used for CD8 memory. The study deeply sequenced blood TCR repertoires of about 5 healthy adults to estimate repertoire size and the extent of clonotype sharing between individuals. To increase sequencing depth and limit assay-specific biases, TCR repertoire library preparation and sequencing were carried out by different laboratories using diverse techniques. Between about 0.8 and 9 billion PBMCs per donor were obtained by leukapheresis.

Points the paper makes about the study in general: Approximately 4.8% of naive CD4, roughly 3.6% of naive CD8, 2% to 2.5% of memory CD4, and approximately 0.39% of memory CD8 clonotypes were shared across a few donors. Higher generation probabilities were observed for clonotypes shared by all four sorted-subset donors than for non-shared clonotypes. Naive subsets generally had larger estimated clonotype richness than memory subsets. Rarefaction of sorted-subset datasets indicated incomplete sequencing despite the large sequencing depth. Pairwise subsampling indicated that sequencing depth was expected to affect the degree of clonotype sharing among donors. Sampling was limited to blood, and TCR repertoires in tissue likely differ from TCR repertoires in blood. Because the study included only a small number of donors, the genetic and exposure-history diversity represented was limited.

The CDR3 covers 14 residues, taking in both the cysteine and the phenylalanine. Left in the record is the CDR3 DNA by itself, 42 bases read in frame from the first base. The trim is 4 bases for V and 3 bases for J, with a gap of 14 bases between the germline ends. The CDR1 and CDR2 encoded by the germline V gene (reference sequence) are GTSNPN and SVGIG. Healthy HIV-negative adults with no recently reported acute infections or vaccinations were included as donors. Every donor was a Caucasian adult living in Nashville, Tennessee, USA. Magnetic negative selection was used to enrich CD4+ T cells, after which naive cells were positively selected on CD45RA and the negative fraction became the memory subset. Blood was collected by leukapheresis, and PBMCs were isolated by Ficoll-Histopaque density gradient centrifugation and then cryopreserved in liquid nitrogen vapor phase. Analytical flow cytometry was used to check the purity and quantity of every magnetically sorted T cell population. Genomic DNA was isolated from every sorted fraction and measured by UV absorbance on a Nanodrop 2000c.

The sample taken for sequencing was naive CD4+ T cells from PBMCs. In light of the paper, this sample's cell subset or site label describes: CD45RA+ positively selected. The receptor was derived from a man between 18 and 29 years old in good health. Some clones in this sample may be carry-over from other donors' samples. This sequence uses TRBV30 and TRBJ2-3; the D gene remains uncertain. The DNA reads TGTGCCTGGAACTCCCTGGCCGGAACAGATACGCAGTATTTT. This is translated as CAWNSLAGTDTQYF.